The sample holds a few counts of the clone carrying this TCR beta chain. The CDR3 consists of 18 residues. V was pared by 5 bases and J by 5 bases, with 17 bases of the junction left unmatched. The V gene's germline CDR1 is SEHNR and CDR2 FQNEAQ (reference sequence). These data originate in a study of shared T cell receptors in the human thymus. Assay used: immunoSEQ multiplex PCR; TCRdb lists only in-frame clones, some missing. The table shows roughly 550,000 clones, with 70% to 80% occurring only once. These data also featured in a second study, about human thymus T cells. Turning to that study: Finnish infants who were healthy and having corrective surgery for congenital heart defects made up the donors. Thymus specimens were resections from corrective heart surgery.

V and J are TRBV7-9 and TRBJ1-4; 7 nucleotides line up with TRBD1. Sequencing was carried out using thymocytes. The sequence came from a boy under two years old with a congenital heart defect. CDR3 amino acids: CASSPTLTWTGVNEKLFF. For the CDR3, the DNA is TGTGCCAGCAGCCCCACCCTTACTTGGACAGGAGTAAATGAAAAACTGTTTTTT.